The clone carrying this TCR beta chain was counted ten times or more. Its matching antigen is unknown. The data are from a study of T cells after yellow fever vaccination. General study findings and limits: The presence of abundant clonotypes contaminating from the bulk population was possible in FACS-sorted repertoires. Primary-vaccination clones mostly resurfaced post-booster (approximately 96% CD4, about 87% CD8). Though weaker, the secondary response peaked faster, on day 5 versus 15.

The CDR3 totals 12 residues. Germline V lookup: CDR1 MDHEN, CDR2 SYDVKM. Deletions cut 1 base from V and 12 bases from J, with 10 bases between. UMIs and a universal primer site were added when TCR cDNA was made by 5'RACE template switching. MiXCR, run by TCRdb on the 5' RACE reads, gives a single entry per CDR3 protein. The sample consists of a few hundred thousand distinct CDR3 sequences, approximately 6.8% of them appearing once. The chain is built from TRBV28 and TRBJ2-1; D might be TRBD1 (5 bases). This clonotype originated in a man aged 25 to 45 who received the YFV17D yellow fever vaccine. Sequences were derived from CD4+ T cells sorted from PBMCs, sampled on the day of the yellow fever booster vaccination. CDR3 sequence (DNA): TGTGCCAGCAGTTTATCCGTTCAGGGGCAGTTCTTC. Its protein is CASSLSVQGQFF.